The text below deals with one TCR beta chain. Its antigen specificity is not known. Within one base of it there is no much larger clone, and no base qualities were kept. The CDR3 regions of human TCRbeta chains were analyzed by immunosequencing. Processing in the source paper ran as follows. TCRs in the repertoires were compared against a reference library of SARS-CoV-2-specific TCRs that had been generated with the MIRA antigen-specificity platform. Breadth meant the fraction of unique TCRs that were SARS-CoV-2-associated, whereas depth meant the fraction of total T cells that were SARS-CoV-2-associated. Using the MIRA data, each spike-specific TCR was mapped to the spike region that the TCR reacts to and placed in a CD4 or CD8 class. Log10-transformed breadth and depth values were compared by one-way ANOVA with Sidak's multiple comparisons tests. Sourced from immuneACCESS, this table was stored by TCRdb with only in-frame sequences that have V and J called. A share of the clones is absent; for the studies checked, an unresolved V gene accounts for under half, and the remainder has no known explanation. V, J and clone size were drawn from that table, and D and trimming were deduced from the DNA. This sample comprises more than 60,000 clones, around nine tenths of them detected only once. The ten largest clonotypes hold roughly 18% of the sample.

At the junction V is shortened by 3 bases and J by 5 bases, with 5 bases in between. The CDR3 runs 13 amino acids, cysteine and phenylalanine included. The DNA shown is the 39-base CDR3, in frame from base 1. CDR1 SGHTA and CDR2 FQGTGA are derived from the germline V gene. In light of the paper, this sample's time point label describes: about 28 days (+/-7) after the second vaccine dose. AZD1222 recipients given second doses at about 4 weeks or at about 12 weeks were pooled, since spike-specific TCR depth and breadth were not found to differ between the two schedules. Vaccinee samples came from UK trials COV001 and COV002, including a single-blind randomized controlled phase 2/3 trial of AZD1222 (ChAdOx1 nCoV-19) in healthy adults. For TCRbeta chain sequencing, PBMC samples from trial participants were taken at day 0 and at day 28 after the second dose. This record comes from a study of T cell responses to AZD1222 COVID-19 vaccine (dated by TCRdb to about 2021). Background on the whole study: TCR sequencing covered more than 230 trial participants: 200 to 210 given two doses of AZD1222 and some 25 given two doses of MenACWY control vaccine. Trial participants were enrolled into age subgroups of 18-55, 56-69 and 70-plus years, which contained 148, 28 and 57 TCR-sequenced participants, respectively.

The research as a whole found: Spike-specific TCR breadth and depth rose significantly after two AZD1222 doses compared with day 0 and with MenACWY recipients. Because no day 14 peak-response samples were available, repertoires were characterized only after the peak T cell response. Reportedly, close to half of the unique spike-specific TCRs recognized epitopes lying outside the regions that are mutated in the B.1.351 and B.1.1.7 variants. Only a handful of AZD1222 recipients were SARS-CoV-2 seropositive at baseline, limiting conclusions about previously exposed vaccinees. In the small 56-69-year group, the increase in depth fell short of significance, most likely because of low power. Participants were mostly white British and included more females than males, and it was suggested by the authors that clonal diversity may have been underestimated. CD4 TCRs associated with the vaccine covered the entire spike protein, and the dominant responses were in regions 160-218 and 743-854.

The specimen comprised peripheral blood, sampled 28 days after the second AZD1222 dose. This receptor was obtained from an adult who received the AZD1222 COVID-19 vaccine. Rearrangement joined TRBV7-3 to TRBJ1-6, with no reliable assignment of the D segment. The nucleotides are TGTGCCAGCAGCTTGGGTAATAATTCACCCCTCCACTTT. The encoded protein is CASSLGNNSPLHF.